This T cell receptor beta chain emerged from a study of blood T cell repertoires in COVID-19. Study as a whole: Acute and convalescent COVID-19 samples came from the United States, Italy and Spain.

Profiled with immunoSEQ multiplex PCR; TCRdb holds only in-frame clones, not every one. The table lists 150,000 or so clones, approximately 90% of them singletons. The clonotype originates from a man between 60 and 75 years old with COVID-19, enrolled during active disease. The specimen was peripheral blood.

The CDR3 reads CASSQTPDRAGEQYF. The CDR3 DNA is TGCGCCAGCAGTCAGACTCCCGACAGGGCCGGGGAGCAGTACTTC. The gene calls are TRBV23-1 and TRBJ2-7; 7 positions match TRBD1. TRBV23-1 is marked as an open reading frame, function uncertain. With V trimmed by 3 bases and J by 7 bases, 12 bases remained unmatched. The CDR3 runs to 15 residues.